This T cell receptor (beta chain) was identified in a study of T cells in tuberculosis. CDR3 length equals 12 residues. Germline CDR1 reads SQVTM; CDR2 reads ANQGSEA. Trimming took off 5 bases at V and 5 bases at J, with 12 bases between the two ends. Clones were sequenced by immunoSEQ multiplex PCR, and TCRdb holds only the in-frame ones, with some missing. Here the sample spans 25,000 to 35,000 clones, 80% to 95% being singletons. The sequencing sample was made of PBMCs. This clonotype originated in a donor between 5 and 29 years old with latent tuberculosis or without tuberculosis infection. The chain joins TRBV29-1 to TRBJ2-5; the D gene is possibly TRBD1 (5 bases). This CDR3 is CSVWGKGETQYF. CDR3 bases: TGCAGCGTTTGGGGAAAGGGGGAGACCCAGTACTTC. The variable domain in full, completed from reference TRBV29-1 and TRBJ2-5, reads SAVISQKPSRDICQRGTSLTIQCQVDSQVTMMFWYRQQPGQSLTLIATANQGSEATYESGFVIDKFPISRPNLTFSTLTVSNMSPEDSSIYLCSVWGKGETQYFGPGTRLLVL.